This T cell receptor (beta chain) was recorded in a study of T cells in Graves' hyperthyroidism and ophthalmopathy. This clonotype has a handful of counts. As yet, its antigen is unknown. On the basis of clinical symptoms, serum thyroxine and TRAb, thyroid ultrasound and orbital computed tomography, diagnoses were made. Notes on the study in general: Also found in blood were most expanded thyroid clonotypes above 0.001.

The CDR3 runs 15 residues. The trim removed 3 bases at V and 3 bases at J, leaving 7 bases unmatched. Germline CDR1 is LNHDA and CDR2 is SQIVND (reference sequence). RNA transcripts gave rise to amplified TCR beta CDR3 regions. Using the HTBI primer set, a first-round RT-PCR was run on the TCR CDR3. TCRdb reprocessed the multiplex PCR reads via MiXCR and lists one record per CDR3 protein. This sample yields about 500,000 distinct CDR3 sequences, of which 13% to 15% are seen a single time; about 17% belongs to the top ten. The sample taken for sequencing was blood. The chain joins TRBV19 to TRBJ2-7; TRBD1 agrees at 8 bases. The clonotype comes from a woman in her late teens or twenties with Graves' hyperthyroidism. Here the CDR3 DNA reads TGTGCCAGTAGTATCCGGGACAGGTTCTACTACGAGCAGTACTTC. Encoded protein: CASSIRDRFYYEQYF.